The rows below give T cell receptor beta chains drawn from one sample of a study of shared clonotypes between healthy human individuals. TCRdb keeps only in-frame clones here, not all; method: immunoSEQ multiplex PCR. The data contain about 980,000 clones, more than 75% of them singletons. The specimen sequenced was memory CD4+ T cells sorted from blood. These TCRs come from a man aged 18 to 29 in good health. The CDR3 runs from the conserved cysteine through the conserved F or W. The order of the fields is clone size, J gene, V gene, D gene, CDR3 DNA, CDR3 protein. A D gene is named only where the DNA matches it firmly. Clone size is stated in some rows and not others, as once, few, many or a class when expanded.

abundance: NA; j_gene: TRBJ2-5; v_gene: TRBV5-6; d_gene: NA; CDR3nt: TGTGCCAGCAGCTTGAGGCGCCTCTTTAAAGAGACCCAGTACTTC; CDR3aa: CASSLRRLFKETQYF
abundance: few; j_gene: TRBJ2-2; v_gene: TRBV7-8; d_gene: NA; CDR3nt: TGTGCCAGCAGCTCCACGACTAGCACCGGGGAGCTGTTTTTT; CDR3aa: CASSSTTSTGELFF
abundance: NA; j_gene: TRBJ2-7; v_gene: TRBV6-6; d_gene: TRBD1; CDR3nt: TGTGCCAGCAGCCCAGGGGGAGTAGCGCCTAACGAGCAGTACTTC; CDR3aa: CASSPGGVAPNEQYF
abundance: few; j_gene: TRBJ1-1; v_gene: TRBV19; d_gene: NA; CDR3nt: TGTGCCAGTATATTTATAGGGACATCTGAAGCTTTCTTT; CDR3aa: CASIFIGTSEAFF
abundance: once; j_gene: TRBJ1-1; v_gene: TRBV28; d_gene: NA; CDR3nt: TGTGCCAGCAACCCGACATACCTGATGAACACTGAAGCTTTCTTT; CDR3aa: CASNPTYLMNTEAFF
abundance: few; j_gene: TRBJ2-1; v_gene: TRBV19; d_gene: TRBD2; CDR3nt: TGTGCCAGTCTCAAGGGACTAGCGGGAGACAATGAGCAGTTCTTC; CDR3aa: CASLKGLAGDNEQFF
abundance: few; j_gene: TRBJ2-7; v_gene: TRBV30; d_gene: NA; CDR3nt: TGTGCCTGGAGTGACCCCTACGAGCAGTACTTC; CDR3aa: CAWSDPYEQYF
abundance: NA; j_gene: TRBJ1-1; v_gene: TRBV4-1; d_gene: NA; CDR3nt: TGCGCCAGCAGCCCCCGAGGGGTTACTGGTACTGAAGCTTTCTTT; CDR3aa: CASSPRGVTGTEAFF
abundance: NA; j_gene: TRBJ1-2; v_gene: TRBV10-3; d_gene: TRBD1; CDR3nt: TGTGCCATCAGTGAGTCTTTTACAGGGGATGGCTACACCTTC; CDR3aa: CAISESFTGDGYTF
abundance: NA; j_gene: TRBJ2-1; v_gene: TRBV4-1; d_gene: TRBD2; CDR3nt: TGCGCCAGCAGCCAGAATCTAGCGGGGGTCTACAATGAGCAGTTCTTC; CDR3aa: CASSQNLAGVYNEQFF
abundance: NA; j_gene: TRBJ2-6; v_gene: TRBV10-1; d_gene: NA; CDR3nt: TGCGCCAGCAGTGAAGGGGATGCGGGGGCCAACGTCCTGACTTTC; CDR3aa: CASSEGDAGANVLTF